Presented here are 32 T cell receptor beta chains from one specimen sequenced in a study of blood T cell repertoires in COVID-19. The assay was immunoSEQ multiplex PCR, and TCRdb's table has in-frame clones only and misses some. The profile shows roughly 170,000 clones, roughly 85% of them singletons. Input material: peripheral blood. These receptors were obtained from a woman aged 50 to 60 with COVID-19, enrolled during active disease.

The chain carries TRBV12-3 or TRBV12-4 and TRBJ2-2; 11 bases fit TRBD2. The CDR3 contains 13 residues. V shed 10 bases, J shed 6 bases, and the junction held 4 bases outside the gene matches. DNA for the CDR3: TGTGCCATAGCGGGGGGGTTCGCCGGGGAGCTGTTTTTT. Encoded protein: CAIAGGFAGELFF.

The table lists this clone with a count of one. The chain couples TRBV11-2 to TRBJ2-5, with 10 positions matching TRBD1. V was clipped by 5 bases and J by 4 bases; unmatched bases: 13. CDR3 length: 17 amino acids. Germline CDR1 reads SGHAT; CDR2 reads FQNNGV. CDR3 coding DNA: TGTGCCAGCAGCCCATTCCGGGACAGGGGCATGGGAGAGACCCAGTACTTC. This gives the protein CASSPFRDRGMGETQYF.

V and J are TRBV6-5 and TRBJ2-4; D is unclear. Trimming took 6 bases from V and 4 from J, leaving 10 bases between them. CDR3 length: 13 residues. Germline V lookup: CDR1 MNHEY, CDR2 SVGAGI. The CDR3 reads CASRPVVKNIQYF. The CDR3 DNA reads TGTGCCAGCAGACCGGTTGTAAAAAACATTCAGTACTTC.

The chain combines TRBV7-9 with TRBJ1-4; tentative D call: TRBD1 (5 bases). The CDR3 spans 13 residues. Between the trimmed V and J ends, which lost 11 bases and 8 bases, there was a span of 18 bases. From germline, CDR1 is SEHNR and CDR2 FQNEAQ (reference sequence). The CDR3 DNA follows: TGTGCCGCAGGATCAGGGTCCGACGAAAAACTGTTTTTT. Translation gives CAAGSGSDEKLFF. Full variable domain (remainder filled in from reference TRBV7-9 and TRBJ1-4): DTGVSQNPRHKITKRGQNVTFRCDPISEHNRLYWYRQTLGQGPEFLTYFQNEAQLEKSRLLSDRFSAERPKGSFSTLEIQRTEQGDSAMYLCAAGSGSDEKLFFGSGTQLSVL.

The J gene is TRBJ1-5, the V gene TRBV5-4, with 11 bases matching TRBD1. The germline CDR1 and CDR2 sequences are SGHNT and YYREEE (reference sequence). With V trimmed by 4 bases and J by 3 bases, 12 bases remained unmatched. This CDR3 contains 18 residues. The CDR3 nucleotides are TGTGCCAGCAGCCTAAACACGGGGACAGGGGGGAACAATCAGCCCCAGCATTTT. Its protein is CASSLNTGTGGNNQPQHF.

The chain links TRBV6-6 to TRBJ1-2; no definite D call. Germline CDR1 MNHNY, CDR2 SVGAGI (reference sequence). Trimming pared 6 bases from V and 2 bases from J, leaving 4 bases between. The CDR3 is made up of 11 amino acids. The chain's CDR3 is CASRQNYGYTF. The CDR3 nucleotides are TGTGCCAGCAGACAGAACTATGGCTACACCTTC.

The chain carries TRBV30 and TRBJ1-1; 7 bases align to TRBD1. Looked up from germline, CDR1 is GTSNPN and CDR2 is SVGIG (reference sequence). The junction had 4 bases not matched to a gene; V was cut back by 8 bases and J by 4 bases. This CDR3 spans 11 amino acids. CDR3 sequence (DNA): TGTGCCGTACACAGGGGCACTGAAGCTTTCTTT. This translates into CAVHRGTEAFF.

This chain connects TRBV5-1 to TRBJ2-1; 9 positions agree with TRBD2. With 5 bases clipped from V and 8 bases from J, the junction kept 8 bases outside the gene matches. The length of the CDR3 is 14 residues. Germline V CDR1 and CDR2: SGHRS, YFSETQ. CDR3 bases: TGCGCCAGCAGTCTAGGACTAGCGAGCGATGAGCAGTTCTTC. It codes for CASSLGLASDEQFF.

This clone was recorded once. The chain carries TRBV7-9 and TRBJ2-1; D remains unclear. Germline CDR1 is SEHNR and CDR2 is FQNEAQ (reference sequence). Trimming removed 8 bases from V and 0 bases from J, with 11 bases in between. The length of the CDR3 is 14 residues. CDR3 in amino acids: CASGLSSSYNEQFF. Written as DNA, the CDR3 is TGTGCCAGCGGGCTTTCAAGCTCCTACAATGAGCAGTTCTTC.

This sequence joins TRBV6-1 and TRBJ2-5, with 11 bases matching TRBD2. The V gene end was trimmed by 2 bases and the J gene end by 5 bases; junction bases not matched to a gene: 7. This CDR3 region has 16 residues. Germline CDR1 and CDR2: MNHNS and SASEGT. The CDR3 reads CASSENSGGARETQYF. CDR3 nucleotide sequence: TGTGCCAGCAGTGAAAATAGCGGGGGGGCGAGGGAGACCCAGTACTTC.

This chain links TRBV7-3 with TRBJ1-1; tentative D call: TRBD1 (6 bases). The CDR3 length is 13 residues. Per the germline V gene, CDR1 is SGHTA and CDR2 is FQGTGA. The V end was cut by 5 bases, the J end by 3 bases, with 10 bases between. CDR3 protein: CASSNTGYTEAFF. The CDR3 DNA reads TGTGCCAGCAGCAATACAGGGTACACTGAAGCTTTCTTT.

V is TRBV7-3 and J is TRBJ1-1, with 8 nucleotides matching TRBD1. Germline V gene lookup returns CDR1 SGHTA and CDR2 FQGTGA. With 0 bases clipped from V and 1 base from J, the junction kept 1 base outside the gene matches. The CDR3 contains 15 residues. The CDR3 protein is CASSLTGQANTEAFF. CDR3 in DNA: TGTGCCAGCAGCTTAACGGGACAGGCGAACACTGAAGCTTTCTTT.

The V and J genes are TRBV7-9 and TRBJ2-1; D unresolved. The CDR3 extends over 12 amino acids. In germline, CDR1 is SEHNR, CDR2 FQNEAQ (reference sequence). V shed 3 bases and J shed 8 bases, with 8 bases lying between them. The CDR3: CASSFLEHEQFF. In nucleotides, the CDR3 is TGTGCCAGCAGCTTTTTAGAGCATGAGCAGTTCTTC.

For this clone: Other DNA variants within this sample encode the same CDR3. V gene TRBV5-1 combines with J gene TRBJ2-7, with 7 bases lining up with TRBD1. The CDR3 consists of 13 residues. Germline CDR1 SGHRS, CDR2 YFSETQ. The ends lost 3 bases at V and 0 bases at J; junction bases unmatched: 0. CDR3 bases: TGCGCCAGCAGCTGGGACAGCTCCTACGAGCAGTACTTC. This translates into CASSWDSSYEQYF.

The chain couples TRBV7-2 to TRBJ2-1; 13 nucleotides match TRBD2. Germline-derived CDR1 and CDR2 are SGHTA and FQGNSA. J lost 10 bases, V lost 2 bases, and 5 bases had no gene match. The CDR3 totals 15 residues. Written as DNA, the CDR3 is TGTGCCAGCAGCTTACGACTAGCGGGGGGTGACGAGCAGTTCTTC. This sequence encodes CASSLRLAGGDEQFF.

The V gene is TRBV30, the J gene TRBJ1-1; a weak D match, TRBD1 (5 bases). Looked up from germline, CDR1 is GTSNPN and CDR2 is SVGIG (reference sequence). CDR3 length: 15 amino acids. V lost 0 bases and J 0 bases, leaving 11 bases between the germline ends. Written as DNA, the CDR3 is TGTGCCTGGAGTGTATTAGGGGCCATGAACACTGAAGCTTTCTTT. Amino acids: CAWSVLGAMNTEAFF.

This CDR3 reads CASSIGVGVETQYF. The DNA for the CDR3 is TGTGCCAGTAGTATTGGAGTCGGGGTGGAGACCCAGTACTTC. The J gene is TRBJ2-5, the V gene TRBV19, with TRBD2 as a possible D gene (5 bases). V was cut by 3 bases and J by 5 bases, with 13 bases left in between. The CDR3 is made up of 14 amino acids. The V gene's germline CDR1 is LNHDA and CDR2 SQIVND (reference sequence). Filled out from reference TRBV19 and TRBJ2-5, the complete variable domain reads DGGITQSPKYLFRKEGQNVTLSCEQNLNHDAMYWYRQDPGQGLRLIYYSQIVNDFQKGDIAEGYSVSREKKESFPLTVTSAQKNPTAFYLCASSIGVGVETQYFGPGTRLLVL.

The chain combines TRBV16 with TRBJ1-2; 7 bases are a match to TRBD1. This CDR3 has 15 amino acids. Germline V lookup: CDR1 KGHSY, CDR2 FQNENV. J lost 6 bases, V lost 2 bases, and 9 bases had no gene match. The CDR3 loop is CASSQRQGPKDGYTF. The DNA of the CDR3 is TGTGCCAGCAGCCAAAGACAGGGTCCTAAAGATGGCTACACCTTC.

The chain has TRBV9 and TRBJ1-5, with TRBD1 identical over 7 bases. CDR3 size: 16 residues. Per the germline V gene, CDR1 is SGDLS and CDR2 is YYNGEE. Trimming removed 4 bases from V and 2 bases from J; junction bases left unmatched: 9. The CDR3 bases are TGTGCCAGCAGCCCCGAAGGGGGCGACGGCAATCAGCCCCAGCATTTT. Translation: CASSPEGGDGNQPQHF.

The chain uses TRBV11-2 and TRBJ2-7; 9 nucleotides agree with TRBD1. With 0 bases clipped from V and 1 base from J, the junction kept 7 bases outside the gene matches. The CDR3 has 17 residues. Germline V gene lookup returns CDR1 SGHAT and CDR2 FQNNGV. CDR3 sequence (DNA): TGTGCCAGCAGCTTAGATGTAGGGACAGGGATTTCCTACGAGCAGTACTTC. It encodes CASSLDVGTGISYEQYF.

This chain joins TRBV3-1 (or the pseudogene TRBV3-2) and TRBJ1-3, with D unresolved. Trimming took 1 base from V and 4 from J, leaving 8 bases between them. CDR1 is LGHDT and CDR2 is YNNKEL in the germline V gene (reference sequence). The CDR3 runs 14 residues. DNA for the CDR3: TGTGCCAGCAGCCAAGCTTCACAGGGAAACACCATATATTTT. Residues: CASSQASQGNTIYF.

The V and J genes are TRBV4-2 and TRBJ2-3, with unresolved D. Trimming removed 4 bases from V and 10 bases from J, with 12 bases in between. Per the germline V gene, CDR1 is LGHNA and CDR2 is YNFKEQ. The CDR3 runs 12 residues. CDR3 region: CASSPSGAAQYF. The CDR3 DNA follows: TGTGCCAGCAGCCCGTCGGGTGCTGCGCAGTATTTT.

In its sample, this clone was seen a few times. This chain joins TRBV4-3 and TRBJ2-7; 7 bases line up with TRBD2. J lost 2 bases, V lost 4 bases, and 5 bases had no gene match. This CDR3 contains 14 residues. Germline lookup yields CDR1 LGHNA and CDR2 YSLEER. The CDR3 is CASSPWEGPYEQYF. DNA of the CDR3: TGCGCCAGCAGCCCGTGGGAGGGCCCCTACGAGCAGTACTTC.

This chain connects TRBV5-3 to TRBJ2-1; the D gene is possibly TRBD1 (6 bases). TRBV5-3 is classed as an ORF, of uncertain function. The CDR3 totals 15 residues. V lost 2 bases and J 7 bases, leaving 16 bases between the germline ends. CDR3 protein: CARSLGAADRNEQFF. The CDR3 DNA follows: TGTGCCAGAAGCTTAGGAGCAGCAGACAGGAATGAGCAGTTCTTC.

The V and J genes are TRBV6-2 or TRBV6-3 and TRBJ2-2; 15 bases map to TRBD2. Trimming at V came to 4 bases and at J to 0 bases, leaving 6 bases not matched to a gene. This CDR3 is built from 19 residues. The germline gives CDR1 MNHEY, CDR2 SVGEGT. CDR3: CASSFTGLAGGPNTGELFF. DNA of the CDR3: TGTGCCAGCAGTTTCACGGGACTAGCGGGGGGTCCGAACACCGGGGAGCTGTTTTTT.

This chain links TRBV5-4 with TRBJ1-2; 8 bases line up with TRBD1. After removal of 1 base from V and 4 bases from J, the junction contained 6 bases not matched to a gene. Germline lookup yields CDR1 SGHNT and CDR2 YYREEE (reference sequence). CDR3 length: 15 amino acids. CDR3 amino acids: CASSLSGQGPYGYTF. The CDR3 DNA reads TGTGCCAGCAGCTTGTCCGGACAGGGACCCTATGGCTACACCTTC.

The CDR3 loop reads CASSTPGFNEKLFF. The CDR3 DNA follows: TGTGCCAGCAGTACCCCGGGATTTAATGAAAAACTGTTTTTT. The J gene is TRBJ1-4, the V gene TRBV27; D call uncertain. The CDR3 runs to 14 residues. Germline lookup yields CDR1 MNHEY and CDR2 SMNVEV (reference sequence). V was pared by 5 bases and J by 4 bases, with 11 bases between.

The chain links TRBV6-1 to TRBJ1-5, with a tentative D call TRBD1 (5 bases). Germline CDR1 MNHNS, CDR2 SASEGT. The CDR3 covers 15 residues. V was clipped by 0 bases and J by 5 bases, with 11 bases between them. This CDR3 reads CASSEAVRADQPQHF. The CDR3 DNA is TGTGCCAGCAGTGAAGCGGTCAGGGCCGATCAGCCCCAGCATTTT.

The DNA for the CDR3 is TGTGCCAGCAGTTGGACAGGGAACACTGAAGCTTTCTTT. Encoded protein: CASSWTGNTEAFF. The chain is built from TRBV27 and TRBJ1-1, with 7 bases fitting TRBD1. With 4 bases clipped from V and 1 base from J, the junction kept 0 bases outside the gene matches. The CDR3 extends over 13 amino acids. In germline, CDR1 is MNHEY, CDR2 SMNVEV (reference sequence).

CDR3 protein: CASKTSGGAIKNEQFF. Written as DNA, the CDR3 is TGTGCCAGCAAGACTAGCGGGGGGGCAATTAAAAATGAGCAGTTCTTC. This sequence joins TRBV6-6 and TRBJ2-1; 14 bases are shared with TRBD2. Germline V CDR1 and CDR2: MNHNY, SVGAGI (reference sequence). V shed 7 bases and J 7 bases; nucleotides not matched to a gene: 9. The CDR3 contains 16 residues.

V and J are TRBV5-1 and TRBJ2-3; 11 nucleotides line up with TRBD2. The trim removed 5 bases at V and 1 base at J, leaving 12 bases unmatched. CDR3 length: 18 amino acids. CDR1 and CDR2 from the germline V gene are SGHRS and YFSETQ. The CDR3 here is CASRPDLMTSGGTDTQYF. In DNA form, the CDR3 reads TGCGCCAGCAGACCTGACCTCATGACTAGCGGGGGCACAGATACGCAGTATTTT.

J is TRBJ1-1 and V is TRBV10-3; weak D call: TRBD1 (6 bases). V was shortened by 3 bases and J by 8 bases, with 19 bases between the two germline ends. Germline V gene lookup returns CDR1 ENHRY and CDR2 SYGVKD. This CDR3 has 15 amino acids. CDR3 in amino acids: CAISDGVGAQGEAFF. CDR3 DNA: TGTGCCATCAGTGATGGCGTGGGGGCACAAGGGGAAGCTTTCTTT.